One and the same sample provided the 23 T cell receptor beta chains below, sequenced in a study of blood T cells in healthy people across ages. Together with a sample-barcoded 5' primer, a J-beta primer mix was included in a second PCR lasting 7 to 11 cycles. TCRdb redid the calling of the 5' RACE reads with MiXCR, one entry per CDR3 protein. The sample has 550,000 to 800,000 distinct CDR3 sequences, approximately 29% seen once. The material sequenced was blood. All receptors derive from an elderly woman in good health.

The genes are TRBV27 and TRBJ2-5, with 10 bases matching TRBD1. Germline CDR1 is MNHEY and CDR2 is SMNVEV (reference sequence). Germline trimming cut 10 bases from V and 11 bases from J; bases unmatched to any gene: 13. The CDR3 loop spans 13 amino acids. CDR3 loop: CATSVGQGREQYF. DNA of the CDR3: TGTGCCACCTCGGTGGGACAGGGGCGTGAGCAGTACTTC.

This clonotype was seen a few times. The chain links TRBV12-3 or TRBV12-4 to TRBJ2-2; 13 bases agree with TRBD2. The V gene end was trimmed by 5 bases and the J gene end by 0 bases; junction bases not matched to a gene: 15. CDR3 length: 21 amino acids. The CDR3 loop reads CASSLGYRGLAGRSNTGELFF. The CDR3 region has the DNA TGTGCCAGCAGTCTCGGATATAGGGGACTAGCGGGGAGATCGAACACCGGGGAGCTGTTTTTT.

Remarks on this clonotype: Being one base from a much bigger clone, this may be a read error. This chain uses TRBV27 with TRBJ1-2; 7 bases are shared with TRBD1. Germline loops: CDR1 MNHEY, CDR2 SMNVEV (reference sequence). V lost 3 bases to trimming and J lost 10 bases; unmatched junction nucleotides: 14. The CDR3 extends over 15 amino acids. In DNA form, the CDR3 reads TGTGCCAGCAGTTTTTCCGCGACGCTGACAGGGCCCTACACCTTC. This codes for CASSFSATLTGPYTF.

The chain joins TRBV5-6 to TRBJ2-6; a weak D match, TRBD2 (5 bases). Germline V gene sequence: CDR1 SGHDT, CDR2 YYEEEE. Deletions cut 4 bases from V and 0 bases from J, with 11 bases between. The CDR3 runs 16 residues. CDR3 loop: CASSQAVTSGANVLTF. In DNA, the CDR3 is TGTGCCAGCAGCCAAGCGGTCACCTCTGGGGCCAACGTCCTGACTTTC.

With regard to this clonotype: With a much larger clone just one base away, this may be a read error. The chain combines TRBV2 with TRBJ1-4, with D possibly TRBD1 on 5 matching bases. The germline V gene encodes CDR1 SNHLY and CDR2 FYNNEI. This CDR3 has 13 amino acids. CDR3 sequence: CASSAGSNEKPFF. CDR3 bases: TGTGCCAGCAGTGCAGGGTCTAATGAAAAACCGTTTTTT.

This clonotype has only a few counts. The V gene is TRBV6-6, the J gene TRBJ1-5, with TRBD1 as a possible D gene (6 bases). The CDR3 is made up of 16 amino acids. The V gene lost 10 bases and the J gene lost 1 base, with 20 bases spanning the gap. Germline values: CDR1 MNHNY, CDR2 SVGAGI (reference sequence). The CDR3, as DNA: TGTGCCACAGGAGGGGGGGGCGGGGGAAGCAATCAGCCCCAGCATTTT. Translated, it gives CATGGGGGGSNQPQHF.

This clonotype was seen many times. J is TRBJ1-5 and V is TRBV6-5; D uncertain. CDR3 size: 13 residues. Per the germline V gene, CDR1 is MNHEY and CDR2 is SVGAGI. Trimming pared 2 bases from V and 7 bases from J, leaving 9 bases between. This CDR3 is CASSYGRGQPQHF. CDR3 nucleotide sequence: TGTGCCAGCAGTTACGGTCGGGGACAGCCCCAGCATTTT.

This clonotype was counted a few times. The chain couples TRBV6-5 to TRBJ2-3, with 10 positions matching TRBD2. Germline V gives CDR1 MNHEY, CDR2 SVGAGI. Unmatched junction bases numbered 5, after V lost 7 bases and J lost 7 bases. CDR3 size: 13 residues. The CDR3 DNA follows: TGTGCCAGCAAAGCGGGGGGGCCGCATACGCAGTATTTT. Its translation is CASKAGGPHTQYF.

The CDR3 nucleotides read TGTGCCAGCAGCCTTACGGACGCGAACACCGGGGAGCTGTTTTTT. As protein: CASSLTDANTGELFF. The rearrangement uses TRBV6-2 or TRBV6-3 and TRBJ2-2; D is ambiguous. Trimming removed 6 bases from V and 0 bases from J, with 11 bases in between. CDR1 and CDR2 (germline): MNHEY, SVGEGT. The CDR3 is 15 amino acids.

In the case of this clonotype: This may come from a read error, since a much larger clone is one base off. The chain couples TRBV20-1 to TRBJ1-2; weak D call: TRBD1 (6 bases). CDR1 and CDR2 from the germline V gene are DFQATT and SNEGSKA (reference sequence). This CDR3 is 14 amino acids long. V was shortened by 6 bases and J by 7 bases, with 21 bases between the two germline ends. The CDR3 DNA is TGCAGTGCAAGGGGCAGGGGCATTTTGAGTGGCTACACCTTC. Its protein is CSARGRGILSGYTF.

This clonotype was seen ten or more times. The rearrangement joins TRBV28 to TRBJ2-7; D gene unclear. Germline V gives CDR1 MDHEN, CDR2 SYDVKM. Trimming shortened V by 2 bases and J by 2 bases, and 7 bases separated the two germline ends. The CDR3 is 13 residues long. CDR3 sequence reads: CASSLIYPYEQYF. The DNA of the CDR3 is TGTGCCAGCAGTTTAATATACCCCTACGAGCAGTACTTC. Full variable domain (outside the CDR3, taken from reference TRBV28 and TRBJ2-7): DVKVTQSSRYLVKRTGEKVFLECVQDMDHENMFWYRQDPGLGLRLIYFSYDVKMKEKGDIPEGYSVSREKKERFSLILESASTNQTSMYLCASSLIYPYEQYFGPGTRLTVT.

This clonotype was counted ten times or more. The chain joins TRBV5-1 to TRBJ2-3; 9 nucleotides match TRBD1. The CDR3 totals 16 residues. Germline CDR1 reads SGHRS; CDR2 reads YFSETQ. V shed 4 bases, J shed 3 bases, and the junction held 9 bases outside the gene matches. The chain's CDR3 is CASSILDRGSTDTQYF. The DNA for the CDR3 is TGCGCCAGCAGCATACTCGACAGGGGGTCTACAGATACGCAGTATTTT.

This clonotype was seen just once. V usage is TRBV12-3 or TRBV12-4 and J usage is TRBJ2-7, with 12 bases that match TRBD1. The CDR3 is made up of 17 amino acids. After removal of 2 bases from V and 1 base from J, the junction contained 6 bases not matched to a gene. The CDR3: CASSLNSGQGASYEQYF. DNA of the CDR3: TGTGCCAGCAGTTTAAACTCGGGACAGGGGGCTTCCTACGAGCAGTACTTC.

The table lists this clonotype with a few counts. The chain uses TRBV4-1 and TRBJ2-7; TRBD2 agrees at 13 bases. Germline values: CDR1 MGHRA, CDR2 YSYEKL. The CDR3 runs 16 residues. The trim removed 3 bases at V and 3 bases at J, leaving 5 bases unmatched. The CDR3 sequence is CASSQIGTSGIYEQYF. CDR3 nucleotides: TGCGCCAGCAGCCAGATTGGGACTAGCGGGATCTACGAGCAGTACTTC.

A few counts support this clonotype. The chain carries TRBV10-3 and TRBJ1-5; TRBD1 aligns across 9 bases. With 9 bases clipped from V and 4 bases from J, the junction kept 1 base outside the gene matches. Germline assignment: CDR1 ENHRY and CDR2 SYGVKD. The CDR3 sequence is 12 residues long. CDR3 coding DNA: TGTGCCATAGGACAGGGGAATCAGCCCCAGCATTTT. This encodes CAIGQGNQPQHF.

The chain links TRBV18 to TRBJ1-2, with D unclear. Deletions cut 3 bases from V and 3 bases from J, with 14 bases between. The CDR3 runs 15 residues. Germline V gene sequence: CDR1 KGHSH, CDR2 LQKENI. The CDR3 bases are TGTGCCAGCTCACCCGGTGACATCCGCTACTATGGCTACACCTTC. Translation: CASSPGDIRYYGYTF.

As for this clonotype: The junction shows a germline mismatch at one end, possibly a read error. V is TRBV4-3 and J is TRBJ2-3, with 7 bases lining up with TRBD1. Per germline, CDR1 LGHNA and CDR2 YSLEER. The CDR3 is made up of 18 amino acids. The CDR3 loop reads CASSQVDRVRRGTATQYF. CDR3 bases: TGCGCCAGCAGCCAAGTCGACAGGGTTCGACGTGGCACAGCTACGCAGTATTTT.

This clonotype was observed at least ten times. The chain carries TRBV5-1 and TRBJ2-3; D gene unclear. The V end lost 0 bases, the J end lost 0 bases, and 8 bases lay between the germline ends. Germline V CDR1 and CDR2: SGHRS, YFSETQ. The CDR3 is 15 amino acids. Here the CDR3 reads CASSLESSSTDTQYF. The DNA of the CDR3 is TGCGCCAGCAGCTTGGAAAGTTCTAGCACAGATACGCAGTATTTT.

The sample holds many counts of this clonotype. The chain combines TRBV9 with TRBJ2-4, with TRBD2 matching over 14 bases. J was trimmed by 0 bases and V by 4 bases; bases with no gene match: 6. The CDR3 totals 18 residues. Germline V gene sequence: CDR1 SGDLS, CDR2 YYNGEE. CDR3 loop: CASSPRLAGGLAKNIQYF. CDR3 bases: TGTGCCAGCAGCCCCCGACTAGCGGGGGGGCTAGCCAAAAACATTCAGTACTTC. Drawing the rest from reference TRBV9 and TRBJ2-4, the complete variable domain is DSGVTQTPKHLITATGQRVTLRCSPRSGDLSVYWYQQSLDQGLQFLIQYYNGEERAKGNILERFSAQQFPDLHSELNLSSLELGDSALYFCASSPRLAGGLAKNIQYFGAGTRLSVL.

The gene calls are TRBV6-1 and TRBJ2-7, with 10 bases that match TRBD1. With V trimmed by 11 bases and J by 6 bases, 10 bases remained unmatched. CDR3 length: 13 amino acids. Germline CDR1 is MNHNS and CDR2 is SASEGT. The CDR3 DNA reads as TGTGCCGCCCGAGTTGGGACAGGGGTCGAGCAGTACTTC. This encodes CAARVGTGVEQYF.

This clonotype was seen a handful of times. CDR3 DNA: TGTGCCAGCTCACCTTTTAAGAGAGGTTTTAACTATGGCTACACCTTC. Its translation is CASSPFKRGFNYGYTF. V and J are TRBV18 and TRBJ1-2; D gene uncertain. Trimming pared 3 bases from V and 1 base from J, leaving 15 bases between. The CDR3 is 16 residues long. Germline CDR1 and CDR2: KGHSH and LQKENI.

This clonotype was seen more than once but under ten times. The rearrangement joins TRBV20-1 to TRBJ1-1; possible D gene TRBD1, 6 bases. The CDR3 sequence is 14 residues long. Trimming pared 3 bases from V and 6 bases from J, leaving 17 bases between. CDR1 and CDR2 from the germline V gene are DFQATT and SNEGSKA (reference sequence). CDR3 nucleotides: TGCAGTGCTAGCTGGGGACATCCTAGCTCTGAAGCTTTCTTT. Translating gives CSASWGHPSSEAFF.

The gene calls are TRBV27 and TRBJ2-7; 9 bases are shared with TRBD1. This CDR3 region has 16 residues. V was pared by 11 bases and J by 3 bases, with 17 bases of the junction left unmatched. Germline CDR1 is MNHEY and CDR2 is SMNVEV (reference sequence). This CDR3 is CASPFSSQGAVYEQYF. Written as DNA, the CDR3 is TGTGCCTCCCCCTTCTCTTCACAGGGGGCCGTCTACGAGCAGTACTTC.